Listed below are T cell receptor beta chains from one sample, sequenced in a study of blood T cells in healthy people across ages. TCRdb recomputed calls from the 5' RACE reads with MiXCR, one row per CDR3 protein. This table has 550,000 to 700,000 distinct CDR3 sequences, roughly a quarter appearing once. The sequencing sample was made of blood. Receptors originate from a woman in her sixties or seventies in good health. The conserved cysteine and the conserved F or W are not part of the CDR3 here. Each record gives: J gene, V gene, D gene, CDR3 protein. The D gene is left open where the match is weak.

TRBJ1-1	TRBV29-1	.	SVERGDGAF
TRBJ1-6	TRBV9	TRBD1	ASSANGTGESPLH
.	TRBV4-3	.	ASSQSPTEKQRCYEQY
TRBJ1-2	TRBV9	.	ASSIAPNYGYT
TRBJ2-5	TRBV4-2	TRBD2	ASSQEGTSGGSQETLY
TRBJ2-2	TRBV5-4	TRBD1	ANSLGQGHTGELF
TRBJ1-1	TRBV10-3	.	AISESSEEEAF
TRBJ1-2	TRBV7-9	TRBD1	ASSFADRASYGYT
TRBJ1-4	TRBV7-6	TRBD1	ASSLGTGDEKLF
TRBJ2-3	TRBV5-8	.	ASKLGGPITDTQY
.	TRBV20-1	TRBD2	SARVKLAGVIGNEQF
TRBJ1-6	TRBV11-2	TRBD1	ASSPTPGQGTDSPLH
TRBJ2-7	TRBV6-1	.	ASRASRDTYEQY